This T cell receptor beta chain was recovered during a study of shared clonotypes between healthy human individuals. Study conclusions and caveats: With few donors, the genetic and exposure-history diversity represented was limited.

Participating donors were healthy, HIV-negative adults free of recent acute infections or vaccinations. V was shortened by 0 bases and J by 1 base, with 6 bases between the two germline ends. The CDR3 runs 14 residues. In germline, CDR1 is LGHNA, CDR2 YSLEER. As for this clone: Its antigen is undetermined.

TCRdb's copy holds only in-frame clones and misses some; the assay was immunoSEQ multiplex PCR. The table lists about 560,000 clones, roughly 79% of them singletons, with 12% in the top ten. The sample was PBMCs. The chain carries TRBV4-3 and TRBJ2-5, with D uncertain. The TCR sequence derives from a woman in her 40s in good health. Some clones in this sample may be carry-over from other donors' samples. In DNA form, the CDR3 reads TGCGCCAGCAGCCAAGACGCATTCCAAGAGACCCAGTACTTC. Translation: CASSQDAFQETQYF.